This T cell receptor beta chain was found in a study of OX40 agonist ivuxolimab in advanced cancers. Peripheral blood came from all dose cohorts at three timepoints. The CDR3 is 15 residues long. CDR1 is GTSNPN and CDR2 is SVGIG in the germline V gene (reference sequence). The V gene lost 5 bases and the J gene lost 4 bases, with 21 bases spanning the gap. TCRdb's copy holds only in-frame clones and misses some; the assay was immunoSEQ multiplex PCR. Among fewer than 95,000 clones listed, around 90% were seen once. This material consisted of CD4+ or CD8+ T cells sorted from blood, taken in a trial of the OX40 agonist ivuxolimab. The receptor was derived from an adult with an advanced solid tumor such as melanoma, head and neck, liver or kidney cancer. The rearrangement links TRBV30 to TRBJ2-7; the D gene could be TRBD1 or TRBD2 (6 bases each). This CDR3 is CAWELRRGLGYEQYF. The CDR3, as DNA: TGTGCCTGGGAGCTCCGTCGGGGGCTGGGATACGAGCAGTACTTC.